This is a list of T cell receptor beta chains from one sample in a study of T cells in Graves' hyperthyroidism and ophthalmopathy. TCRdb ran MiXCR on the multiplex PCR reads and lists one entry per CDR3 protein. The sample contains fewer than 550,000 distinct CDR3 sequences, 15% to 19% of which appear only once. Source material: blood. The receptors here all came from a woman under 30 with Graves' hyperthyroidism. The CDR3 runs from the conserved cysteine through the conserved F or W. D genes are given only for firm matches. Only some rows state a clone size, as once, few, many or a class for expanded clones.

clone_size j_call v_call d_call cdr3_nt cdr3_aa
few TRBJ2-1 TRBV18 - TGTGCCAGCTCACCCCCCCCGGGGTACAATGAGCAGTTCTTC CASSPPPGYNEQFF
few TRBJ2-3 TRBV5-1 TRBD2 TGCGCCAGCAGCAAATTCAGCGGGGGGACCACAGATACGCAGTATTTT CASSKFSGGTTDTQYF
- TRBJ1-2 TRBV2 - TGTGCCAGCAGTGGGGGTTTCGACTATGGCTACACCTTC CASSGGFDYGYTF
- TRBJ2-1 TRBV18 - TGTGCCAGCTCACCACCCGACCTAGGGGGCAATGAGCAGTTCTTC CASSPPDLGGNEQFF
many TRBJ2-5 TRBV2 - TGTGCCAGCAGTGAAGACCAAATAAAGGAGACCCAGTACTTC CASSEDQIKETQYF
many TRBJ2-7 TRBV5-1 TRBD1 TGCGCCAGCAGCGCATCACCGGGACAGGATTCCTACGAGCAGTACTTC CASSASPGQDSYEQYF
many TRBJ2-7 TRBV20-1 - TGCAGTGCTAACCCCCGACAGAGCTCCTACGAGCAGTACTTC CSANPRQSSYEQYF
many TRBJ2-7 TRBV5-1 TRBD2 TGCGCCAGCAGCTTGGGACTAGCGGGGTCTCCACTTTACGAGCAGTACTTC CASSLGLAGSPLYEQYF
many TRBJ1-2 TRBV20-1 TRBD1 TGCAGTGCTAGCGCGACCCAGGGGGCGGGTGGCTACACCTTC CSASATQGAGGYTF
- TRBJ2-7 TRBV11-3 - TGTGCCAGCAGCCACCTCCGGGACTTATCCTACGAGCAGTACTTC CASSHLRDLSYEQYF
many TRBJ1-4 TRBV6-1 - TGTGCCAGCAGACCCCACGAGACAATCGAAAAACTGTTTTTT CASRPHETIEKLFF
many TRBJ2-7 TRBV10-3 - TGTGCCATCAGTGTGAACTACGAGCAGTACTTC CAISVNYEQYF
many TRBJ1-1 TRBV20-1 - TGCAGTGCTAGGAAACTAAGGACGGGGGGCATGACTGAAGCTTTCTTT CSARKLRTGGMTEAFF
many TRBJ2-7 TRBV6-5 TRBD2 TGTGCCAGCAGTTACCCCAGCGGGGGGTCCCACGAGCAGTACTTC CASSYPSGGSHEQYF
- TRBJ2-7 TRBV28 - TGTGCCAGCAGTTTATGGCCAACTCCTTACGAGCAGTACTTC CASSLWPTPYEQYF
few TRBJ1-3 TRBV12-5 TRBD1 TGTGCTAGTGGTTTGGTACTGACAGGGCGTTATGGAAACACCATATATTTT CASGLVLTGRYGNTIYF
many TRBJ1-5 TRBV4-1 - TGCGCCAGCAGCCAAGACGGACAGTTCAATCAGCCCCAGCATTTT CASSQDGQFNQPQHF
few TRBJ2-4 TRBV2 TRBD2 TGTGCCAGCAGGGCGTGGGAGGGATCGGGCATTCAGTACTTC CASRAWEGSGIQYF
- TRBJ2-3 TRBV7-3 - TGTGCCAGCAGCTTAACTGGGGCGAGGACGACGGGTACGCAGTATTTT CASSLTGARTTGTQYF
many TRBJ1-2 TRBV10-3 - TGTGCCATCAGTCCCTCCGCGGGTGGCTACACCTTC CAISPSAGGYTF
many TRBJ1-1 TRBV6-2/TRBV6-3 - TGTGCCAGCAGTTGCCGGCCCCGCAAGGCTGAAGCTTTCTTT CASSCRPRKAEAFF
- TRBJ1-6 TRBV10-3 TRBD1 TGTGCCATCAGTGAGCGAGAGGGGGACAGGCTCTCACCCCTCCACTTT CAISEREGDRLSPLHF
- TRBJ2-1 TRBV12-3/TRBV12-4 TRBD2 TGTGCCAGCAGACGGACTAGCGGGGGGGCGTCCTACAATGAGCAGTTCTTC CASRRTSGGASYNEQFF
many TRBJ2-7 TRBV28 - TGTGCCAGCAGTTTCAGGGTCAGGGAGCAGTACTTC CASSFRVREQYF
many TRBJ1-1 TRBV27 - TGTGCCAGCAGTTTAACGGGGGCATCGGACAAGGAAGCTTTCTTT CASSLTGASDKEAFF
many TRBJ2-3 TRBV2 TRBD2 TGTGCCAGCAGTGAAACCCCAGCGGGGGTGGGCACAGATACGCAGTATTTT CASSETPAGVGTDTQYF
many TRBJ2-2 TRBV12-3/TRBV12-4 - TGTGCCAGCAGTTACGGTCACCCGAACACCGGGGAGCTGTTTTTT CASSYGHPNTGELFF
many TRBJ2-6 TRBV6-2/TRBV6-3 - TGTGCCAGCGGCTTAGGGGCCAACGTCCTGACTTTC CASGLGANVLTF
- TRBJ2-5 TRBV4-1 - TGCGCCAGCAGCCCCTTGAGCGCAGGGGCGCGCCAAGAGACCCAGTACTTC CASSPLSAGARQETQYF
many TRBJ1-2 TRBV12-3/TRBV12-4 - TGTGCCAGCAGTCCGGGACGGGGCAGCACCTACTATGGCTACACCTTC CASSPGRGSTYYGYTF
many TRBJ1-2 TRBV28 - TGTGCCAGCAGTTTCCGGGGGGGACGGTTTATGGATGGCTACACCTTC CASSFRGGRFMDGYTF
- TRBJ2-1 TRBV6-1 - TGTGCCAGCGCCCCCCAGGAGCGGCGATACAATGAGCAGTTCTTC CASAPQERRYNEQFF
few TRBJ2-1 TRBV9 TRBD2 TGTGCCAGCAGCGTAGCCTCGGGGGGAGGCAATGAGCAGTTCTTC CASSVASGGGNEQFF
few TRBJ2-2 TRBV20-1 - TGCAGTGCTAGGGCGGGTGAAAACACCGGGGAGCTGTTTTTT CSARAGENTGELFF
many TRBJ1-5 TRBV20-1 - TGCAGTGCTCGACAGGGCAATCAGCCCCAGCATTTT CSARQGNQPQHF
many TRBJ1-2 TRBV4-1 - TGCGCCAGCAGCTTCGAACGGGCCGACGTAGGCTACACCTTC CASSFERADVGYTF
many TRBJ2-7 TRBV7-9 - TGTGCCAGCAGCTTACACTCCTACGAGCAGTACTTC CASSLHSYEQYF
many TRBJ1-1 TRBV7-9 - TGTGCCAGCAGCCACTGGTCCGAGGAAGCTTTCTTT CASSHWSEEAFF
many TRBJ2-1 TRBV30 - TGTGCCTGGAGACCCATCCATGGCGGGGACCACAATGAGCAGTTCTTC CAWRPIHGGDHNEQFF
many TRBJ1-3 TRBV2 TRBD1 TGTGCCAGCAGTCTTCCGGGACAGGGTTTCTCTGGAAACACCATATATTTT CASSLPGQGFSGNTIYF
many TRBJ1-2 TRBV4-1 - TGCGCCAGCAGCCAAGCTAAGGACAGCTATTCTAACTATGGCTACACCTTC CASSQAKDSYSNYGYTF
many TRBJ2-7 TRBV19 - TGTGCCAGTAGTCCCGGAGGCGGGGTCTTTAGCTCCTACGAGCAGTACTTC CASSPGGGVFSSYEQYF
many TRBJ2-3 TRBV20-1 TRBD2 TGCAGTGCTCCTTTGCGGGAGCTCTCAGATACGCAGTATTTT CSAPLRELSDTQYF